A selection of T cell receptor beta chains follows, all from one sample in a study of T cells in Graves' hyperthyroidism and ophthalmopathy. MiXCR was run by TCRdb on the multiplex PCR reads, yielding one entry per CDR3 protein. The sample lists some 550,000 distinct CDR3 sequences; 16% were seen once. The sequencing sample was made of blood. The receptors originated from a woman aged 40 to 50 with Graves' ophthalmopathy. The CDR3 runs from the conserved cysteine through the conserved F or W. The D gene is left open where the match is weak. Expanded clones get a size class; other rows say once, few or many, or leave the size out.

TRBD2	.	TRBV7-2	TRBJ2-1	TGTGCCAGCAGCTCCCTAGCGGGAAGTGAGCAGTTCTTC	CASSSLAGSEQFF
.	few	TRBV7-9	TRBJ2-7	TGTGCCAGCAGCTCTACAGGGAACCCCTACGAGCAGTACTTC	CASSSTGNPYEQYF
TRBD2	many	TRBV28	TRBJ2-3	TGTGCCAGCAGTTCGACTAGCCCGAGGGCAGATACGCAGTATTTT	CASSSTSPRADTQYF
TRBD2	few	TRBV20-1	TRBJ2-3	TGCAGTGTCCTGACTAGCGGTCCCACAGATACGCAGTATTTT	CSVLTSGPTDTQYF
TRBD1	many	TRBV5-1	TRBJ2-7	TGCGCCAGCAGTTCGAGTCAAGGGGGCGTTTACGAGCAGTACTTC	CASSSSQGGVYEQYF
TRBD2	.	TRBV20-1	TRBJ2-2	TGCAGTGCTTCGTCTTTACTAGCGCCGAGCTTCACCGGGGAGCTGTTTTTT	CSASSLLAPSFTGELFF
TRBD1	few	TRBV28	TRBJ2-2	TGTGCCAGCAGTCAAACCCCCGGGACAGGGGCCACCGGGGAGCTGTTTTTT	CASSQTPGTGATGELFF
.	.	TRBV5-6	TRBJ2-7	TGTGCCAGCAGCTTGGACCAGCTCGAGCAGTACTTC	CASSLDQLEQYF
.	few	TRBV11-2	TRBJ2-1	TGTGCCAGCAGCTTAGAACTATTCACCCATGAGCAGTTCTTC	CASSLELFTHEQFF
TRBD2	many	TRBV5-1	TRBJ2-3	TGCGCCAGCAGCTGGACTAGCGGGAGTAGCACAGATACGCAGTATTTT	CASSWTSGSSTDTQYF
.	many	TRBV18	TRBJ1-2	TGTGCCAGCTCACCACTTCACGAGACAGTAGGGGCGAATGGCTACACCTTC	CASSPLHETVGANGYTF
TRBD1	few	TRBV20-1	TRBJ2-7	TGCAGCGTTGAAGGGCAGGGGGCCGAGCAGTACTTC	CSVEGQGAEQYF
.	.	TRBV20-1	TRBJ1-5	TGCAGTGCTTCGTTACCTGCAGGGAATCAGCCCCAGCATTTT	CSASLPAGNQPQHF
.	.	TRBV28	TRBJ1-5	TGTGCCAGCACCCACGGCACCTTGAATCAGCCCCAGCATTTT	CASTHGTLNQPQHF
.	few	TRBV7-9	TRBJ2-7	TGTGCCAGCAGCGCACCCGGGGACTACGAGCAGTACTTC	CASSAPGDYEQYF
.	few	TRBV28	TRBJ2-3	TGTGCCAGCAGTCTCTACCTAGGGGCTGGGTATTTT	CASSLYLGAGYF
TRBD1	many	TRBV28	TRBJ1-5	TGTGCCAGCAGTGGGGCGACAGGGGATCAGCCCCAGCATTTT	CASSGATGDQPQHF
.	.	TRBV28	TRBJ2-1	TGTGCCAGCAGTCCACGGGGAGCGAATATCTACAATGAGCAGTTCTTC	CASSPRGANIYNEQFF
.	many	TRBV5-1	TRBJ1-1	TGCGCCAGCAGGAGTCGAGCACAGGGTGCATACACTGAAGCTTTCTTT	CASRSRAQGAYTEAFF
TRBD1	.	TRBV4-2	TRBJ2-7	TGTGCCAGCAGCCAAGATAACAGGGGCTACGAGCAGTACTTC	CASSQDNRGYEQYF
TRBD1	few	TRBV2	TRBJ1-2	TGTGCCAGCAGTGGACCTAGGGGGCTTAGCTATGGCTACACCTTC	CASSGPRGLSYGYTF
.	few	TRBV28	TRBJ1-4	TGTGCCACCCGGAAGGTTTCAGGCGGGGAAAAACTGTTTTTT	CATRKVSGGEKLFF
.	few	TRBV18	TRBJ2-7	TGTGCCAGCTCACCAGAACGGGAGTCCTACGAGCAGTACTTC	CASSPERESYEQYF
TRBD1	.	TRBV7-2	TRBJ2-3	TGTGCCAGCAGTTTCTCACCCTACGGACAGGGGGCTTTCCCAGATACGCAGTATTTT	CASSFSPYGQGAFPDTQYF
.	few	TRBV12-3/TRBV12-4	TRBJ1-6	TGTGCCAGCAGTTTAGAGTTGGGGTCCTATAATTCACCCCTCCACTTT	CASSLELGSYNSPLHF
TRBD2	.	TRBV11-2	TRBJ2-1	TGTGCCAGCAGCGCAGGACTAGCGGAAAGCTCCTACAATGAGCAGTTCTTC	CASSAGLAESSYNEQFF
TRBD2	few	TRBV7-9	TRBJ2-1	TGTGCCAGCAGCTTAAATTTTGCTAGCGGGAGGAGCTCCTACAATGAGCAGTTCTTC	CASSLNFASGRSSYNEQFF